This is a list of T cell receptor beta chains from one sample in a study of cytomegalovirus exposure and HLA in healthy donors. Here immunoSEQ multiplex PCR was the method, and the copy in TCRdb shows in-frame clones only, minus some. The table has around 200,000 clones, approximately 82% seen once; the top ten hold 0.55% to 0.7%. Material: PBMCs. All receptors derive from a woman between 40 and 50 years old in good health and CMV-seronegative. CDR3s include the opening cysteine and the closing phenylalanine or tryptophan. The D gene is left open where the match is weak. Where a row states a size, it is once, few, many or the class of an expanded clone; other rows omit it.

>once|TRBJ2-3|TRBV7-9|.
CASSLDVTSTDTQYF
TGTGCCAGCAGCTTAGACGTCACTAGCACAGATACGCAGTATTTT
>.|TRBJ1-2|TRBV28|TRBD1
CASSSQGARGYTF
TGTGCCAGCAGTTCACAGGGGGCACGTGGCTACACCTTC
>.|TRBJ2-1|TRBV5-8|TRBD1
CASSSGTVQGGSTGEQFF
TGTGCCAGCAGCTCCGGAACCGTACAGGGGGGTTCGACGGGGGAGCAGTTCTTC
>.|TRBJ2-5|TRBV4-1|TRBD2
CASSQVTSGGQETQYF
TGCGCCAGCAGCCAAGTAACTAGCGGGGGGCAAGAGACCCAGTACTTC
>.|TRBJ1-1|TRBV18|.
CASSPTGKGNTEAFF
TGTGCCAGCTCACCAACAGGGAAGGGGAACACTGAAGCTTTCTTT
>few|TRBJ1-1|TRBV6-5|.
CASSRPLGQSQAFF
TGTGCCAGCAGTCGTCCCTTAGGACAGTCCCAAGCTTTCTTT
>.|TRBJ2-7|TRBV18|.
CASSGLGAYEQYF
TGTGCCAGCTCGGGTTTAGGGGCCTACGAGCAGTACTTC
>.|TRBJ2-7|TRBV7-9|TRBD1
CASSSTRDRGREQYF
TGTGCCAGCAGCTCGACCCGGGACAGGGGGCGAGAGCAGTACTTC
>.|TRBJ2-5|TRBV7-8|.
CASSLAAGRETQYF
TGTGCCAGCAGCCTTGCGGCCGGCCGGGAGACCCAGTACTTC
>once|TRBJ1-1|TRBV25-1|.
CASSELTVNTEAFF
TGTGCCAGCAGTGAGCTGACAGTCAACACTGAAGCTTTCTTT
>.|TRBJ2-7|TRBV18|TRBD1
CASSPGTVSYEQYF
TGTGCCAGCTCACCGGGGACAGTATCCTACGAGCAGTACTTC
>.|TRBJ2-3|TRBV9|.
CASSVADYHTDTQYF
TGTGCCAGCAGCGTAGCGGACTACCACACAGATACGCAGTATTTT
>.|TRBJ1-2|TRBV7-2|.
CASSSRPLYLAAF
TGTGCCAGCAGCTCCCGCCCCTTGTATCTAGCTGCCTTC
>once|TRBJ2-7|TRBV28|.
CASDAGTYSYEQYF
TGTGCCAGCGATGCCGGGACTTACTCCTACGAGCAGTACTTC
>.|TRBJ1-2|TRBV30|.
CAWSTAAGYGYTF
TGTGCCTGGAGTACAGCGGCGGGGTATGGCTACACCTTC
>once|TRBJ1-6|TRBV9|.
CASSVEGTYNSPLHF
TGTGCCAGCAGCGTAGAGGGGACCTATAATTCACCCCTCCACTTT
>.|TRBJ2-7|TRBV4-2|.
CASSRAQGDSYEQYF
TGTGCCAGCAGCCGGGCGCAAGGGGACTCCTACGAGCAGTACTTC
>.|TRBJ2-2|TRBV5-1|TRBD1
CASSRTGTVNTGELFF
TGCGCCAGCAGCCGAACCGGGACAGTGAACACCGGGGAGCTGTTTTTT
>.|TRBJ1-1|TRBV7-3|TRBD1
CASSSGGDREAFF
TGTGCCAGCAGCTCAGGGGGCGACAGGGAAGCTTTCTTT
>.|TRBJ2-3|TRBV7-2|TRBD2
CASSLASRSGGRLTDTQYF
TGTGCCAGCAGCTTAGCTTCCCGTAGCGGGGGCCGCCTCACAGATACGCAGTATTTT
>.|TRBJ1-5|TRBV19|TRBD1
CASIPRGQGNQPQHF
TGTGCCAGTATCCCGAGGGGACAGGGCAATCAGCCCCAGCATTTT
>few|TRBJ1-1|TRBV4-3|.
CASSQVMGYGRSGDNTEAFF
TGCGCCAGCAGCCAAGTGATGGGCTATGGGAGAAGTGGGGATAACACTGAAGCTTTCTTT
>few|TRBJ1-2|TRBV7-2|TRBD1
CASSSSPGRGLGGYTF
TGTGCCAGCAGCTCCTCCCCGGGCAGGGGGCTGGGTGGCTACACCTTC
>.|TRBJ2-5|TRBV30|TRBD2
CAWSALAGGQTQYF
TGTGCCTGGAGCGCCCTAGCGGGGGGTCAGACCCAGTACTTC
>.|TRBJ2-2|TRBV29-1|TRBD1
CSAMDRVDTGELFF
TGCAGCGCTATGGACAGGGTGGATACCGGGGAGCTGTTTTTT
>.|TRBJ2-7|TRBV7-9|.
CSSSLRSGEKAEQYF
TGTTCCAGCAGCTTAAGGTCCGGAGAGAAAGCGGAGCAGTACTTC
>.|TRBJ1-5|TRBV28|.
CASSLPGDQPQHF
TGTGCCAGCAGCCTCCCGGGGGATCAGCCCCAGCATTTT
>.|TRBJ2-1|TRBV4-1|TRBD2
CASSQDPQRGIYNEQFF
TGCGCCAGCAGCCAAGATCCCCAGCGGGGGATCTACAATGAGCAGTTCTTC
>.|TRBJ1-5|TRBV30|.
CAWSYGGYDQPQHF
TGTGCCTGGAGTTACGGAGGGTATGATCAGCCCCAGCATTTT
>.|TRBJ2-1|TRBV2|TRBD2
CASSAGLAGGVRIEQFF
TGTGCCAGCAGTGCCGGACTAGCGGGGGGGGTTCGAATTGAGCAGTTCTTC
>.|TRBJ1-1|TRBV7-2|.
CASSLDVLGGGNEAFF
TGTGCCAGCAGCTTAGATGTTTTGGGGGGAGGGAATGAAGCTTTCTTT
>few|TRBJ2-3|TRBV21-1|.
CASSNLPGLAGFTDTQYF
TGTGCCAGCAGCAACTTACCCGGACTAGCGGGGTTCACAGATACGCAGTATTTT
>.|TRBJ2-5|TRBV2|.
CASSVSSQETQYF
TGTGCCAGCAGTGTTAGCAGCCAAGAGACCCAGTACTTC
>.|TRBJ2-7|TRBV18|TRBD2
CASSPNPSGRPYEQYF
TGTGCCAGCTCACCGAACCCTAGCGGGCGACCCTACGAGCAGTACTTC
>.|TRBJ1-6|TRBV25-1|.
CASSVSGDRRSPLHF
TGTGCCAGCAGTGTGTCGGGGGATCGGCGGTCACCCCTCCACTTT
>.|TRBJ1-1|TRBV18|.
CASSSQGVLRQGTEAFF
TGTGCCAGCTCGAGCCAAGGGGTTCTACGTCAGGGCACTGAAGCTTTCTTT
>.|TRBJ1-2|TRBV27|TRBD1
CASSPIPTGNYGYTF
TGTGCCAGCAGCCCTATTCCGACAGGGAACTATGGCTACACCTTC